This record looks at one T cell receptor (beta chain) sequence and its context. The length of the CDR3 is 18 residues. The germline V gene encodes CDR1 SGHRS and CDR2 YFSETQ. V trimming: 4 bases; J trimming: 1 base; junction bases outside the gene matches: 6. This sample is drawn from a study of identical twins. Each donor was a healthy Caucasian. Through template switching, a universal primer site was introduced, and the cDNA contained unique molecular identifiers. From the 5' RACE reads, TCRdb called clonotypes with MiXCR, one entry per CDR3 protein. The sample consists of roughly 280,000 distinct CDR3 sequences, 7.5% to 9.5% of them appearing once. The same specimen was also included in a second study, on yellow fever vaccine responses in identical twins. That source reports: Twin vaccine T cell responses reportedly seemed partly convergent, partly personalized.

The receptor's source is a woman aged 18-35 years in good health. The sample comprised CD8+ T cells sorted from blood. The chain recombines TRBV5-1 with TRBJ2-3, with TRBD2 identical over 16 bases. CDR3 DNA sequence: TGCGCCAGCAGCATGGGACTAGCGGGGGGGCCGGGCACAGATACGCAGTATTTT. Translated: CASSMGLAGGPGTDTQYF.